This T cell receptor beta chain is drawn from a study of technical replicates of blood from four donors. Profiling relied on immunoSEQ multiplex PCR, and the TCRdb table lists in-frame clones only, not all of them. The sample records approximately 100,000 clones, more than 90% being singletons. V shed 0 bases, J shed 4 bases, and the junction held 12 bases outside the gene matches. The CDR3 sequence is 18 residues long. Looked up from germline, CDR1 is KGHSH and CDR2 is LQKENI. This chain uses TRBV18 with TRBJ2-3; the match to TRBD1 covers 8 bases. The clonotype was recovered from a human donor in good health. Sequencing was done on a sample of T cells isolated from PBMCs. The CDR3 here is CASSPPSPGQARADTQYF. CDR3 in DNA: TGTGCCAGCTCACCACCTTCGCCGGGACAGGCGAGGGCAGATACGCAGTATTTT.